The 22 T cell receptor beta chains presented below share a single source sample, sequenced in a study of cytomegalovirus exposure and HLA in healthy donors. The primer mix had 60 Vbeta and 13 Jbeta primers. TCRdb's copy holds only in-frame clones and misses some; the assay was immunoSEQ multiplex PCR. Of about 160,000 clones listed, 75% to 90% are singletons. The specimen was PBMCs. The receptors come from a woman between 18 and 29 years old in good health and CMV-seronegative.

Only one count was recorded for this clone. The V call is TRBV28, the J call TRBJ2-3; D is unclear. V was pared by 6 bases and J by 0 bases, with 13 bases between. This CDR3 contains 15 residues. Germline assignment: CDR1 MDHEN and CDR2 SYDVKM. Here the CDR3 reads CASSTTGASTDTQYF. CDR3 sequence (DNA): TGTGCCAGCAGCACGACCGGAGCTAGCACAGATACGCAGTATTTT.

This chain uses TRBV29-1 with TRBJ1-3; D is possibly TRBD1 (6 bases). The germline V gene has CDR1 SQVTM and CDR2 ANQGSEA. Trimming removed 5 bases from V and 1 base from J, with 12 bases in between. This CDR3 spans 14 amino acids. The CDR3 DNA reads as TGCAGCGTTCACAGGGCGTCGTCTGGAAACACCATATATTTT. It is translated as CSVHRASSGNTIYF.

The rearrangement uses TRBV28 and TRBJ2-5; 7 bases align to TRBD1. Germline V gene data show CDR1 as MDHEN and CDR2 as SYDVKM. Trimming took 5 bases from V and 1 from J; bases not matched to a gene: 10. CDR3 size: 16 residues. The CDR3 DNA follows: TGTGCCAGCAGTCTAAACAGGGGACGGCCCCAAGAGACCCAGTACTTC. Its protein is CASSLNRGRPQETQYF.

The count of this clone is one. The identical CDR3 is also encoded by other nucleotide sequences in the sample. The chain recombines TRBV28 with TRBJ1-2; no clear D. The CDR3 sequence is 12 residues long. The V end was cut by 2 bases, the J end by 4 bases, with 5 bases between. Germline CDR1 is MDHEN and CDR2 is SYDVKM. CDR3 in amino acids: CASSLGRYGYTF. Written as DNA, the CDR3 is TGTGCCAGCAGTTTAGGGCGCTATGGCTACACCTTC.

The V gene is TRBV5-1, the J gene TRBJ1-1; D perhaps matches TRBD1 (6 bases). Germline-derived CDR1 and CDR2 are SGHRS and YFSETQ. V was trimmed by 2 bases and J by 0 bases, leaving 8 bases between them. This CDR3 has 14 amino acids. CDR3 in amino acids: CASSFTGMNTEAFF. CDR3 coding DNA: TGCGCCAGCAGCTTCACAGGGATGAACACTGAAGCTTTCTTT.

DNA for the CDR3: TGTGCCAGCAAGGACAGCCTCAGCACTGAAGCTTTCTTT. It yields the protein CASKDSLSTEAFF. V is TRBV6-1 and J is TRBJ1-1; weak D call: TRBD1 (6 bases). Trimming removed 7 bases at V and 4 bases at J, with 13 bases between. This CDR3 is 13 amino acids long. Germline-derived CDR1 and CDR2 are MNHNS and SASEGT.

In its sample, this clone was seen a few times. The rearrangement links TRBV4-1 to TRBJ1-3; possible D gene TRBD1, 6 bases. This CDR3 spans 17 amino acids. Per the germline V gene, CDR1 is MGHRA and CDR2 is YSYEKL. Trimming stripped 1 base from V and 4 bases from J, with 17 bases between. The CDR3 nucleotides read TGCGCCAGCAGCCAAGGGCCTGGGACATCTCTGGGAAACACCATATATTTT. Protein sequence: CASSQGPGTSLGNTIYF.

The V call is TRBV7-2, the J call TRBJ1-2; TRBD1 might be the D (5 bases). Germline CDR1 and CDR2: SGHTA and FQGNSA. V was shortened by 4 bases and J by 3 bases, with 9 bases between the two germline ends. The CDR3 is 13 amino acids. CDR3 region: CASSSAGHYGYTF. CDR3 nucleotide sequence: TGTGCCAGCAGCTCGGCAGGGCACTATGGCTACACCTTC.

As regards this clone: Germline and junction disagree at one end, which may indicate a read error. In nucleotides, the CDR3 is TGTGCCAGCAGCTTAACCCTTAATCCTTCCTACGAACAGTACTTC. This gives the protein CASSLTLNPSYEQYF. The chain carries TRBV13 and TRBJ2-7; D is uncertain. Germline values: CDR1 PRHDT, CDR2 FYEKMQ (reference sequence). The CDR3 has 15 residues.

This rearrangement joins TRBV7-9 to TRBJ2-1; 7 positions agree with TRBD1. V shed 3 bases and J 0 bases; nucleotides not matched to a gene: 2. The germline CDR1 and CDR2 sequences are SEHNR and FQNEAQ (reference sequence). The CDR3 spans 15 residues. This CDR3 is CASSFYRGSYNEQFF. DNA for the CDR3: TGTGCCAGCAGCTTTTACAGGGGCTCCTACAATGAGCAGTTCTTC. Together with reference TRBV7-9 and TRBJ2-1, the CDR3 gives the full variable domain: DTGVSQNPRHKITKRGQNVTFRCDPISEHNRLYWYRQTLGQGPEFLTYFQNEAQLEKSRLLSDRFSAERPKGSFSTLEIQRTEQGDSAMYLCASSFYRGSYNEQFFGPGTRLTVL.

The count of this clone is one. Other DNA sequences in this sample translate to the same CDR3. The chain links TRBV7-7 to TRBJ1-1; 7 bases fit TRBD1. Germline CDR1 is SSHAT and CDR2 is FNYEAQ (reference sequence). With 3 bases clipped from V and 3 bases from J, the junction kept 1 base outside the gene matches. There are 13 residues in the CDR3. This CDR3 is CASSLDRYTEAFF. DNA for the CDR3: TGTGCCAGCAGCTTGGACAGGTACACTGAAGCTTTCTTT.

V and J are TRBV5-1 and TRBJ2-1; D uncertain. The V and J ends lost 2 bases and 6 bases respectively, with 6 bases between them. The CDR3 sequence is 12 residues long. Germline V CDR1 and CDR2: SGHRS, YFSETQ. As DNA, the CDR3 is TGCGCCAGCAGCTTAAGTAGCAATGAGCAGTTCTTC. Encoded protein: CASSLSSNEQFF.

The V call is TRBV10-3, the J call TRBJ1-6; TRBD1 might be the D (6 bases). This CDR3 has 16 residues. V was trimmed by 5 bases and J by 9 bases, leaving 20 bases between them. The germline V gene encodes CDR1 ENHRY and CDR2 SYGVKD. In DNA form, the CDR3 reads TGTGCCATCAGTTCCCTAAACCAGGGGAGGGGTTCACCCCTCCACTTT. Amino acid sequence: CAISSLNQGRGSPLHF.

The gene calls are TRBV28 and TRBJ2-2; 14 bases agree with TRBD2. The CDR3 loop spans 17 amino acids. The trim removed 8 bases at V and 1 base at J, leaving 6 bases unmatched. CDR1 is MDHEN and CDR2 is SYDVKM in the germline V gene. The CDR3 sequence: CASQGLAGAGNTGELFF. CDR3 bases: TGTGCCAGCCAGGGACTAGCGGGAGCAGGGAACACCGGGGAGCTGTTTTTT. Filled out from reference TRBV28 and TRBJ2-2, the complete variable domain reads DVKVTQSSRYLVKRTGEKVFLECVQDMDHENMFWYRQDPGLGLRLIYFSYDVKMKEKGDIPEGYSVSREKKERFSLILESASTNQTSMYLCASQGLAGAGNTGELFFGEGSRLTVL.

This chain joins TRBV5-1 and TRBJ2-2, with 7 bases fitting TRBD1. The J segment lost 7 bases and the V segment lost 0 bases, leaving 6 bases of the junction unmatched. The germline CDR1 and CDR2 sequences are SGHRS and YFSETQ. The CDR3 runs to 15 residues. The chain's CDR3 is CASSLVTTGVGELFF. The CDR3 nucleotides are TGCGCCAGCAGCTTGGTAACAACAGGGGTCGGGGAGCTGTTTTTT. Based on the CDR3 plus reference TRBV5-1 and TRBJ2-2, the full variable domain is KAGVTQTPRYLIKTRGQQVTLSCSPISGHRSVSWYQQTPGQGLQFLFEYFSETQRNKGNFPGRFSGRQFSNSRSEMNVSTLELGDSALYLCASSLVTTGVGELFFGEGSRLTVL.

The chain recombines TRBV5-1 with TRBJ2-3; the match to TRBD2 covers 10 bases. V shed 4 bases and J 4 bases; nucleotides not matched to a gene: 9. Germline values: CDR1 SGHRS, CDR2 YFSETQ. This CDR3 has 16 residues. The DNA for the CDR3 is TGCGCCAGCAGCGACCTAGCGGGAGCGATGGCAGATACGCAGTATTTT. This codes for CASSDLAGAMADTQYF.

Here the CDR3 reads CASRAVSSYEQYF. The CDR3 coding sequence is TGTGCCAGCAGGGCGGTTAGCTCCTACGAGCAGTACTTC. This chain connects TRBV11-2 to TRBJ2-7; D ambiguous. V was clipped by 6 bases and J by 0 bases, with 9 bases between them. The CDR3 totals 13 residues. The germline V gene has CDR1 SGHAT and CDR2 FQNNGV.

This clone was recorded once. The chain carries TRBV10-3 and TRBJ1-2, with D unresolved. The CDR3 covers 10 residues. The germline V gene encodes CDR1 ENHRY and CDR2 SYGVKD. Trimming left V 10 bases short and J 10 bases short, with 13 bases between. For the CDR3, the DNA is TGTGCCACTAAGACACTCTTCTACACCTTC. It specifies CATKTLFYTF.

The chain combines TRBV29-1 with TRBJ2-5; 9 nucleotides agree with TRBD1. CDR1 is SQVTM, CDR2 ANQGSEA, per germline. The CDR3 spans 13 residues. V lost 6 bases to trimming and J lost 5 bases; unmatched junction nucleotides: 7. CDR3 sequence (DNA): TGCAGCGTACGGGACAGGGTGATGGAGACCCAGTACTTC. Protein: CSVRDRVMETQYF.

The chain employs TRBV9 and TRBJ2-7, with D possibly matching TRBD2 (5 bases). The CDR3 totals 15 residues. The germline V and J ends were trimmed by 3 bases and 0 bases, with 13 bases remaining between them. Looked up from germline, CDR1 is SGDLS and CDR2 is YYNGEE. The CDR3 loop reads CASSESGLSSYEQYF. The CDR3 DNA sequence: TGTGCCAGCAGCGAGAGCGGCCTTAGCTCCTACGAGCAGTACTTC.

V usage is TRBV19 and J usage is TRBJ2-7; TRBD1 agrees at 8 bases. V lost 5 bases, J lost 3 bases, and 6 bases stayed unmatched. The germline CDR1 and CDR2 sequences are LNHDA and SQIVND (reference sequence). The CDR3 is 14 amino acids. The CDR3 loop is CASSPPGQGYEQYF. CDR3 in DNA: TGTGCCAGTAGTCCCCCTGGACAGGGCTACGAGCAGTACTTC. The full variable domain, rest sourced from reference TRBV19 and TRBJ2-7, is DGGITQSPKYLFRKEGQNVTLSCEQNLNHDAMYWYRQDPGQGLRLIYYSQIVNDFQKGDIAEGYSVSREKKESFPLTVTSAQKNPTAFYLCASSPPGQGYEQYFGPGTRLTVT.

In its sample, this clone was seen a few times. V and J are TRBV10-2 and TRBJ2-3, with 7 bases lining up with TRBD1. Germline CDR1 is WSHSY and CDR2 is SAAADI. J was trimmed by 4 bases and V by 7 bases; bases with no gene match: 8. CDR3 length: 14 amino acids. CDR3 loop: CASTLDRVADTQYF. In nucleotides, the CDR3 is TGCGCCAGCACCCTAGACAGGGTCGCAGATACGCAGTATTTT.